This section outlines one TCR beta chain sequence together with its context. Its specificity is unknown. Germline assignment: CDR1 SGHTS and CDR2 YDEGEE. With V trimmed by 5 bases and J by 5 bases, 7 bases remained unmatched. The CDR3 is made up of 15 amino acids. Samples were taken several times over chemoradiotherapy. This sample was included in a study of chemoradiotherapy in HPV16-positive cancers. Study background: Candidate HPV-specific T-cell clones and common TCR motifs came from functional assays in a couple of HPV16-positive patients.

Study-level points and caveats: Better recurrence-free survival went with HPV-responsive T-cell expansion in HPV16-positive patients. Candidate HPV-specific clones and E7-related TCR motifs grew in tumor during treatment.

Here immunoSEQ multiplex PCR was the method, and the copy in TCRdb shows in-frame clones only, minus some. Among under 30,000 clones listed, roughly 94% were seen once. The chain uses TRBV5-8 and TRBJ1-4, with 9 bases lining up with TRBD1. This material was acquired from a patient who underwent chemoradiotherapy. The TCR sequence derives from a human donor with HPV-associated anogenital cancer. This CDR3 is CASSSLGTGNEKLFF. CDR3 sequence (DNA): TGTGCCAGCAGTTCTCTCGGGACAGGGAATGAAAAACTGTTTTTT.